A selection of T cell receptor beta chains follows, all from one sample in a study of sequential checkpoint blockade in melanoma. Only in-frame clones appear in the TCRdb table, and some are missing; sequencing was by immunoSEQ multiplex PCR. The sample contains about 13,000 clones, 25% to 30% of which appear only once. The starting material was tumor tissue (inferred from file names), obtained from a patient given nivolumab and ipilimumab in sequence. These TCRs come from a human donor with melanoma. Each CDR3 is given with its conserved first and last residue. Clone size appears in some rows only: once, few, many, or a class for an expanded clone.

CASSEVSAGLAEAFF TRBJ1-1 15 TRBV6-1 many
CASSLRIGGSSYNEQFF TRBJ2-1 17 TRBV28 many
CASSESGTYGYTF TRBJ1-2 13 TRBV10-1 .
CASSMGGSGANVLTF TRBJ2-6 15 TRBV19 .
CASLGTQTTGEQYF TRBJ2-7 14 TRBV6-8 few
CASSFPRPPYNEQFF TRBJ2-1 15 TRBV28 once
CASSPLEGAGETQYF TRBJ2-5 15 TRBV19 .
CASSLWTQGTIYEQYF TRBJ2-7 16 TRBV5-1 .
CASSLVMGPETQYF TRBJ2-5 14 TRBV11-3 many
CASSEGEGRATEAFF TRBJ1-1 15 TRBV6-1 few
CASSRGTAQEPNEKLFF TRBJ1-4 17 TRBV5-1 .
CAISVLGTDTQYF TRBJ2-3 13 TRBV6-8 few
CASSQDSSTGELFF TRBJ2-2 14 TRBV23-1 many
CASRVAGAPEAQYF TRBJ2-5 14 TRBV6-8 .
CASSQEVSAGQDEQFF TRBJ2-1 16 TRBV1 .
CASSVGATSTDTQYF TRBJ2-3 15 TRBV9 .
CASSDSGANVLTF TRBJ2-6 13 TRBV6-8 .
CASSPAGTGGSLRYGYTF TRBJ1-2 18 TRBV5-1 .
CASSRTDVATNEKLFF TRBJ1-4 16 TRBV28 few
CASSLVFSAGLAGELFF TRBJ2-2 17 TRBV7-1 .
CASDPGTGPYEQYF TRBJ2-7 14 TRBV9 .
CASRQAYEQYF TRBJ2-7 11 TRBV12-5 few
CASSYRDPTDTQYF TRBJ2-3 14 TRBV6-8 few
CASSVVSGAGGNTEAFF TRBJ1-1 17 TRBV9 .
CASSQHNLAGEDKRGKTQYF TRBJ2-5 20 TRBV4-1 .
CASSEIRTSGNTDTQYF TRBJ2-3 17 TRBV6-8 .
CAISESSVISGRARKFF TRBJ2-1 17 TRBV10-3 few
CASSQEWREYNEQFF TRBJ2-1 15 TRBV23-1 many
CASSDGSYQPQHF TRBJ1-5 13 TRBV25-1 .
CASSMIPTGEQYF TRBJ2-7 13 TRBV19 .
CASSRPYHSGNSYEQYF TRBJ2-7 17 TRBV11-3 few
CAISEGGKGQGPEAFF TRBJ1-1 16 TRBV10-3 many
CASSPEASGTYEQYF TRBJ2-7 15 TRBV5-1 .
CASSYVGEGDEQFF TRBJ2-1 14 TRBV6-8 few
CASSLLAGGPRGETQYF TRBJ2-5 17 TRBV11-3 medium-sized
CASSMVEMETQYF TRBJ2-5 13 TRBV19 once
CASSLSPSTSTDTQYF TRBJ2-3 16 TRBV5-1 .
CASSSQRGLSYEQYF TRBJ2-7 15 TRBV28 .
CASSIEGGAGELFF TRBJ2-2 14 TRBV19 .
CASSAGQGTYEQYF TRBJ2-7 14 TRBV6-8 many
CASMYGGPGNTIYF TRBJ1-3 14 TRBV28 few
CASSASGRRADTQYF TRBJ2-3 15 TRBV6-8 few
CASSTPSGPNPTDTQYF TRBJ2-3 17 TRBV4-1 medium-sized
CASSFPGEAIETQYF TRBJ2-5 15 TRBV28 .
CASSRQPGGSYNEQFF TRBJ2-1 16 TRBV6-8 few
CSAETVAGVNEQFF TRBJ2-1 14 TRBV29-1 .
CATSSDTTSFEQYF TRBJ2-7 14 TRBV15 .
CASSLRWTSGSYTGELFF TRBJ2-2 18 TRBV28 .
CASSLRGGDTEAFF TRBJ1-1 14 TRBV11-3 few
CASSIGISLSGELFF TRBJ2-2 15 TRBV19 .
CASSLSRLWGNSYNEQFF TRBJ2-1 18 TRBV28 .
CASSPGTSGKETQYF TRBJ2-5 15 TRBV18 .
CSVEDRVRVVTDTQYF TRBJ2-3 16 TRBV29-1 .
CASSGGASGRPHSSYNEQFF TRBJ2-1 20 TRBV9 few